These 15 T cell receptor beta chains originate from one sample sequenced in a study of blood T cell repertoires in COVID-19. Method: immunoSEQ multiplex PCR; TCRdb's copy keeps in-frame clones and lacks some. The table lists approximately 220,000 clones, around 82% of them singletons. Sequenced: PBMCs or T cells enriched from blood (not recorded which). Source of these receptors: a woman between 45 and 65 years old who had been exposed to COVID-19.

This chain joins TRBV7-2 and TRBJ1-3; a weak D match, TRBD1 (6 bases). The CDR3 has 14 residues. V shed 1 base and J shed 4 bases, with 8 bases lying between them. Germline-derived CDR1 and CDR2 are SGHTA and FQGNSA. CDR3 coding DNA: TGTGCCAGCAGCTTAGACAGGGCCGGAAACACCATATATTTT. Encoded protein: CASSLDRAGNTIYF.

This clone was counted only a few times. This CDR3 is also generated by other DNA sequences in the sample. The CDR3 DNA reads TGCAGCGTTGTACGAGGGAACACTGAAGCTTTCTTT. Translated: CSVVRGNTEAFF. The chain couples TRBV29-1 to TRBJ1-1; D is unclear. CDR3 length: 12 residues. CDR1 SQVTM and CDR2 ANQGSEA come from the germline V gene. V lost 4 bases and J 1 base, leaving 7 bases between the germline ends.

The chain combines TRBV2 with TRBJ2-1, with 9 bases aligning to TRBD2. The CDR3 is 14 amino acids. Per the germline V gene, CDR1 is SNHLY and CDR2 is FYNNEI. The V and J ends lost 7 bases and 9 bases, in that order; junction bases with no gene match: 10. The CDR3: CASTVSGGPGEQFF. The CDR3 coding sequence is TGTGCCAGCACTGTCAGCGGGGGGCCGGGTGAGCAGTTCTTC.

The V and J genes are TRBV13 and TRBJ2-5, with 7 bases matching TRBD1. From germline, CDR1 is PRHDT and CDR2 FYEKMQ (reference sequence). The CDR3 covers 17 residues. V lost 0 bases and J lost 5; bases outside the gene matches: 12. CDR3 amino acids: CASSLGQVSWGQETQYF. Written as DNA, the CDR3 is TGTGCCAGCAGCTTAGGCCAGGTTAGCTGGGGACAGGAGACCCAGTACTTC.

J is TRBJ2-2 and V is TRBV9, with 8 bases aligning to TRBD2. Germline values: CDR1 SGDLS, CDR2 YYNGEE. The CDR3 has 18 amino acids. Trimming took 4 bases from V and 5 from J; bases not matched to a gene: 16. The chain's CDR3 is CASSTFSGGAVRTGELFF. CDR3 bases: TGTGCCAGCAGCACCTTTTCGGGGGGGGCTGTGCGGACCGGGGAGCTGTTTTTT.

Only one count was recorded for this clone. This chain's CDR3 is CATLAGGDYNEQFF. Written as DNA, the CDR3 is TGTGCCACCCTAGCGGGGGGGGATTACAATGAGCAGTTCTTC. The chain joins TRBV2 to TRBJ2-1; TRBD2 agrees at 12 bases. There are 14 residues in the CDR3. Germline trimming cut 10 bases from V and 4 bases from J; bases unmatched to any gene: 5. Germline CDR1 reads SNHLY; CDR2 reads FYNNEI.

The rearrangement uses TRBV7-8 and TRBJ1-2; the D gene is possibly TRBD1 (6 bases). With 5 bases removed from V and 4 bases from J, the gap between germline ends came to 11 bases. Germline assignment: CDR1 SGHVS and CDR2 FQNEAQ. The CDR3 extends over 13 amino acids. The CDR3 protein is CASSPRDIYGYTF. CDR3 sequence (DNA): TGTGCCAGCAGCCCCCGGGACATCTATGGCTACACCTTC.

The chain carries TRBV9 and TRBJ1-1, with D perhaps matching TRBD1 (5 bases). Trimming took off 0 bases at V and 4 bases at J, with 10 bases between the two ends. The CDR3 length is 14 residues. CDR1 is SGDLS and CDR2 is YYNGEE in the germline V gene. The CDR3 sequence: CASSVEGGATEAFF. CDR3 nucleotide sequence: TGTGCCAGCAGCGTAGAAGGAGGGGCCACTGAAGCTTTCTTT.

The chain links TRBV6-5 to TRBJ2-2, with a tentative D call TRBD1 (6 bases). The V gene's germline CDR1 is MNHEY and CDR2 SVGAGI. There are 14 residues in the CDR3. V was trimmed by 6 bases and J by 1 base, leaving 9 bases between them. CDR3 protein: CASSRGQNTGELFF. CDR3 DNA: TGTGCCAGCAGCAGGGGACAGAACACCGGGGAGCTGTTTTTT.

The table lists this clone with a few counts. This CDR3 reads CASRPRTGPLTDTQYF. DNA of the CDR3: TGCGCCAGCAGACCCAGGACAGGGCCCCTCACAGATACGCAGTATTTT. The chain combines TRBV5-1 with TRBJ2-3; TRBD1 agrees at 8 bases. This CDR3 has 16 residues. The V segment lost 5 bases and the J segment 2 bases; nucleotides outside the gene matches: 10. Germline V gives CDR1 SGHRS, CDR2 YFSETQ. The whole variable domain, remainder taken from reference TRBV5-1 and TRBJ2-3, is KAGVTQTPRYLIKTRGQQVTLSCSPISGHRSVSWYQQTPGQGLQFLFEYFSETQRNKGNFPGRFSGRQFSNSRSEMNVSTLELGDSALYLCASRPRTGPLTDTQYFGPGTRLTVL.

This rearrangement joins TRBV18 to TRBJ2-3; a possible D gene is TRBD1 (6 bases). There are 14 residues in the CDR3. The germline gives CDR1 KGHSH, CDR2 LQKENI. The ends were cut back, 1 base at V and 4 bases at J, with 9 bases in the middle. CDR3 sequence reads: CASSPRQVSDTQYF. The CDR3 DNA reads TGTGCCAGCTCACCACGACAGGTGTCAGATACGCAGTATTTT.

This clone was found a few times. The chain combines TRBV7-8 with TRBJ1-5; tentative D call: TRBD1 (5 bases). The CDR3 length is 16 residues. Trimming stripped 0 bases from V and 0 bases from J, with 9 bases between. Germline CDR1 is SGHVS and CDR2 is FQNEAQ. In DNA form, the CDR3 reads TGTGCCAGCAGCTTAGCAGGACATTATAGCAATCAGCCCCAGCATTTT. Residues: CASSLAGHYSNQPQHF.

The rearrangement joins TRBV7-8 to TRBJ2-5; D is unclear. Germline-derived CDR1 and CDR2 are SGHVS and FQNEAQ. Trimming pared 2 bases from V and 5 bases from J, leaving 9 bases between. The CDR3 covers 13 residues. The CDR3 nucleotides read TGTGCCAGCAGCTTACGTTCTCGTGAGACCCAGTACTTC. Its translation is CASSLRSRETQYF.

J is TRBJ2-5 and V is TRBV28; 10 nucleotides align to TRBD2. Germline CDR1 is MDHEN and CDR2 is SYDVKM. The CDR3 covers 15 residues. J gave up 4 bases and V 6 bases, and 8 bases lay outside the gene matches. The CDR3: CASSTKRGGLETQYF. In DNA, the CDR3 is TGTGCCAGCAGCACGAAGCGGGGGGGATTAGAGACCCAGTACTTC.

The chain recombines TRBV28 with TRBJ1-1; the match to TRBD1 covers 11 bases. The CDR3 sequence is 16 residues long. Trimming removed 11 bases from V and 3 bases from J; junction bases left unmatched: 14. Germline V gene lookup returns CDR1 MDHEN and CDR2 SYDVKM. The CDR3 DNA reads as TGTGCCTTACGAGCCGGACAGGGGGCGATCGACACTGAAGCTTTCTTT. This sequence encodes CALRAGQGAIDTEAFF.